The rows below give T cell receptor beta chains drawn from one sample of a study of patients and donors after allogeneic stem cell transplantation. TCRdb passed the RT-PCR reads through MiXCR, listing each CDR3 protein once. This sample has roughly 960,000 distinct CDR3 sequences; about 20% occur once, and the top ten carry around 5.5%. The sequenced material came from blood, either unsorted or a sorted T cell fraction (not recorded which). The source is a human donor who was either an allogeneic HSCT recipient or a stem cell or donor lymphocyte infusion donor (not recorded which). It is not recorded whose cells these are; they may come from a transplant donor. CDR3s include the opening cysteine and the closing phenylalanine or tryptophan. D genes are given only for firm matches. Not every row has a clone size; where given, it reads once, few, many or a size class.

>TRBJ2-3|TRBV20-1|-|-
TGCAGTGCTAGAGGGGGGGAGATCGTGGATACGCAGTATTTT
CSARGGEIVDTQYF
>TRBJ2-3|TRBV2|-|-
TGTGCCAGCAATGGGCAAGGGCTAGCCACAGATACGCAGTATTTT
CASNGQGLATDTQYF
>TRBJ1-4|TRBV20-1|many|-
TGCAGTGCTACGGGTCTTCGTGATGAAAAACTGTTTTTT
CSATGLRDEKLFF
>TRBJ2-2|TRBV12-5|-|TRBD1
TGTGCTAGTGCTGAACAGGGGGTCGGCACCGGGGAGCTGTTTTTT
CASAEQGVGTGELFF
>TRBJ1-5|TRBV30|-|-
TGTGCCTGGAGTGTGGGCAGGGTGGGTTCGCCCCAGCATTTT
CAWSVGRVGSPQHF
>TRBJ2-5|TRBV11-2|-|TRBD2
TGTGCCAGCAGCCGAGTACTAGCGGGAATAGAGACCCAGTACTTC
CASSRVLAGIETQYF
>TRBJ2-1|TRBV2|-|TRBD1
TGTGCCAGCAGTGAATTCGCGAGGCAGGGGGACAATGAGCAGTTCTTC
CASSEFARQGDNEQFF
>TRBJ2-1|TRBV2|many|TRBD2
TGTGCCAGCAGTGGCCACCTAGCGGGAGTCTTCGATGAGCAGTTCTTC
CASSGHLAGVFDEQFF
>TRBJ1-1|TRBV7-2|few|-
TGTGCCAGCAGCTCTCCCGGACTCAGGGGAACTGAAGCTTTCTTT
CASSSPGLRGTEAFF
>TRBJ2-7|TRBV2|once|TRBD2
TGTGCCAGCAGTAGCGGGATCTTCTCCTACGAGCAGTACTTC
CASSSGIFSYEQYF
>TRBJ2-5|TRBV7-9|-|-
TGTGCCAGCAGCTTCCCTAGCGAGCAAGAGACCCAGTACTTC
CASSFPSEQETQYF
>TRBJ1-6|TRBV27|-|-
TGTGCCAGCAGTTCCCATAAGGCACCTAATTCACCCCTCCACTTT
CASSSHKAPNSPLHF
>TRBJ2-4|TRBV18|-|TRBD2
TGTGCCAGCTCACCGGGACTAGCGGGAGCCAAAAACATTCAGTACTTC
CASSPGLAGAKNIQYF
>TRBJ1-2|TRBV12-3/TRBV12-4|many|-
TGTGCCAGCAGTTTGAGGGGGTTAGGCTATGGCTACACCTTC
CASSLRGLGYGYTF
>TRBJ1-6|TRBV5-1|few|TRBD1
TGCGCCAGTCGGAGGGACAGAGGTTCACCCCTCCACTTT
CASRRDRGSPLHF
>TRBJ2-7|TRBV6-6|-|-
TGTGCCAGCAGTATGGACTATTACTACGAGCAGTACTTC
CASSMDYYYEQYF
>TRBJ2-1|TRBV3-1|-|TRBD2
TGTGCCAGCAGCCAAGGACTAGCCAATGAGCAGTTCTTC
CASSQGLANEQFF
>TRBJ2-1|TRBV9|-|-
TGTGCCAGCAGCACCCGCGGCGGGACCTACAATGAGCAGTTCTTC
CASSTRGGTYNEQFF
>TRBJ1-5|TRBV27|many|-
TGTGCCAGCACGGACAGAGTGGGAAATCAGCCCCAGCATTTT
CASTDRVGNQPQHF
>TRBJ1-5|TRBV15|-|-
TGTGCCACCAGCAGAGATCCTACTGAGGGACCCTCGAGGAATCAGCCCCAGCATTTT
CATSRDPTEGPSRNQPQHF
>TRBJ2-5|TRBV5-1|-|-
TGCGCCAGCAGCCTGTCGAAGGGCCAAGAGACCCAGTACTTC
CASSLSKGQETQYF
>TRBJ1-5|TRBV20-1|-|-
TGCAGTGCTCTTCAAGTGTTAGGAGTCGAAGAACAGCCCCAGCATTTT
CSALQVLGVEEQPQHF
>TRBJ2-7|TRBV12-3/TRBV12-4|many|-
TGTGCCAGCAGTTCGTTAGGACGGGACGCCTACGAGCAGTACTTC
CASSSLGRDAYEQYF
>TRBJ1-5|TRBV20-1|-|-
TGCAGTTCCGCCCGGGGGAGCAATCAGCCCCAGCATTTT
CSSARGSNQPQHF
>TRBJ1-2|TRBV5-1|-|-
TGCGCCAGCAGCTTGGGTTCAACTGCCCTTTATGGCTACACCTTC
CASSLGSTALYGYTF
>TRBJ2-7|TRBV9|few|-
TGTGCCAGCAGCCCGCAGGACCGAGCCATGTACGAGCAGTACTTC
CASSPQDRAMYEQYF
>TRBJ2-1|TRBV7-2|few|TRBD2
TGTGCCAGCAGCATAGGACTAGGATCAAACGAGCAGTTCTTC
CASSIGLGSNEQFF
>TRBJ2-2|TRBV9|-|TRBD1
TGTGCCAGCAGCGAGAGCGGATTTTGGAACAGGGGCGAGGAGCTGTTTTTT
CASSESGFWNRGEELFF
>TRBJ2-3|TRBV5-6|-|-
TGTGCCAGCAGCAGCTCCTACTCCACAGATACGCAGTATTTT
CASSSSYSTDTQYF
>TRBJ2-7|TRBV20-1|few|TRBD2
TGCAGTGCTGGGACTAGCGGGGTTTACGAGCAGTACTTC
CSAGTSGVYEQYF
>TRBJ2-7|TRBV2|few|TRBD1
TGTGCCAGCAAGGGGCAGGGGGCATACGAGCAGTACTTC
CASKGQGAYEQYF
>TRBJ2-7|TRBV2|few|-
TGTGCCAGCAGCTTAACCCGGGACCCGCGGGGTGAGCAGTACTTC
CASSLTRDPRGEQYF
>TRBJ1-2|TRBV15|-|TRBD1
TGTGCCACCAGCAGAGATCTAGGGGGCCTAGCTAACTATGGCTACACCTTC
CATSRDLGGLANYGYTF
>TRBJ2-1|TRBV4-3|-|-
TGCGCCAGCAGCCAAGATCTCAGGGCGGGAAGCTCCTACAATGAGCAGTTCTTC
CASSQDLRAGSSYNEQFF
>TRBJ2-7|TRBV12-3/TRBV12-4|many|-
TGTGCCAGCAGTAAATACCGGGACGTAGGCTACGAGCAGTACTTC
CASSKYRDVGYEQYF
>TRBJ1-1|TRBV7-2|many|-
TGTGCCAGCAGCCATGGGACGGTGGTGGACACTGAAGCTTTCTTT
CASSHGTVVDTEAFF
>TRBJ2-3|TRBV20-1|-|TRBD1
TGCAGTGCTTTCTTGTTGATACAGGGGGCTAGCACAGATACGCAGTATTTT
CSAFLLIQGASTDTQYF
>TRBJ2-7|TRBV30|few|-
TGTGCCTGGAGTGTAAAACAGGCGGAGCAGTACTTC
CAWSVKQAEQYF
>TRBJ1-2|TRBV29-1|few|-
TGCAGCGTTGGCGTAGGGGCGCATGGCTACACCTTC
CSVGVGAHGYTF
>TRBJ2-7|TRBV6-5|-|TRBD2
TGTGCCAGCAGTTACTCGATACTAGCGGGGGCCTTATGGGACGAGCAGTACTTC
CASSYSILAGALWDEQYF
>TRBJ1-2|TRBV5-1|few|TRBD1
TGCGCCAGCAGCTTAACCTGGACAGGGACGGACTATGGCTACACCTTC
CASSLTWTGTDYGYTF
>TRBJ1-6|TRBV27|few|-
TGTGCCAGCAGGGCCGGAGCCCTCTATAATTCACCCCTCCACTTT
CASRAGALYNSPLHF
>TRBJ2-1|TRBV12-3/TRBV12-4|-|-
TGTGCCAGCAGTAGGTCGGGGTCGGACAATGAGCAGTTCTTC
CASSRSGSDNEQFF
>TRBJ1-5|TRBV20-1|many|-
TGCAGTGCTAGAGCCAGGGCCAGTCAGCCCCAGCATTTT
CSARARASQPQHF
>TRBJ1-3|TRBV3-1|-|-
TGTGCCAGCAGCCAAAACCTCTGGGCAGGCTTTGGAAACACCATATATTTT
CASSQNLWAGFGNTIYF
>TRBJ2-1|TRBV12-3/TRBV12-4|few|-
TGTGCCAGCAGACAGGGTCAATCCTACAATGAGCAGTTCTTC
CASRQGQSYNEQFF
>TRBJ2-1|TRBV30|-|TRBD1
TGTGCCTGGGGGACCGGGACAGGGTATTTCAATGAGCAGTTCTTC
CAWGTGTGYFNEQFF
>TRBJ2-7|TRBV7-8|-|-
TGTGCCAGCAGCCAGGCCTCGGGGGCCGACTCCTACGAGCAGTACTTC
CASSQASGADSYEQYF
>TRBJ1-5|TRBV12-3/TRBV12-4|many|-
TGTGCCAGCAGTTTTGAGGGGATCAATCAGCCCCAGCATTTT
CASSFEGINQPQHF
>TRBJ1-1|TRBV13|-|-
TGTGCCAGCAGAGACGGGGTGGGTGAAGCTTTCTTT
CASRDGVGEAFF
>TRBJ2-7|TRBV5-1|-|-
TGCGCCAGCAACCTCGGTCCTAACTACGAGCAGTACTTC
CASNLGPNYEQYF
>TRBJ2-2|TRBV12-3/TRBV12-4|-|-
TGTGCCAGCAGTTTACAGCGGGAGCTGTTTTTT
CASSLQRELFF
>TRBJ2-3|TRBV7-7|few|TRBD1
TGTGCTAGCAGCCCCGACAGGGGGCGCTTTGCAGATACGCAGTATTTT
CASSPDRGRFADTQYF